The clone carrying this T cell receptor beta chain was recorded once. The germline V gene encodes CDR1 MGHRA and CDR2 YSYEKL. V was cut by 0 bases and J by 2 bases, with 8 bases left in between. The CDR3 has 14 residues. This sample was included in a study of control samples from healthy donors and cancer patients. This table comes from immunoSEQ multiplex PCR, and its TCRdb copy is limited to in-frame clones, with some not included. Of about 94,000 clones listed, 75% to 95% were seen once; the top ten hold 3% to 4.5%. The receptor was isolated from a woman aged 18-29 years in good health. The source material was blood. V is TRBV4-1 and J is TRBJ2-7; D gene ambiguous. This CDR3 is CASSQDDQTYEQYF. The DNA for the CDR3 is TGCGCCAGCAGCCAAGATGATCAAACCTACGAGCAGTACTTC.